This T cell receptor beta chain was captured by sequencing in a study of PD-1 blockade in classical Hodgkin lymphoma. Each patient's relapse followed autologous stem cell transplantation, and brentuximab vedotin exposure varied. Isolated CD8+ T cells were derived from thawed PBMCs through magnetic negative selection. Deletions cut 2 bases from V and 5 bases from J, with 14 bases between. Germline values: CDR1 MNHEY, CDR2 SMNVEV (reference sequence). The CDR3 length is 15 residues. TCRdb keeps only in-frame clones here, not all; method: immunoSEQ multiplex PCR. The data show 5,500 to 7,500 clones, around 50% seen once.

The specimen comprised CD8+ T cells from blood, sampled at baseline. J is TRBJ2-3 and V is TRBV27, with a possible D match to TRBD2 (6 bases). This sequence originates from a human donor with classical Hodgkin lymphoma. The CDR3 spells CASSLRWGGVDTQYF. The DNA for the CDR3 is TGTGCCAGCAGTTTACGGTGGGGAGGCGTAGATACGCAGTATTTT.